The T cell receptor (beta chain) under discussion was sequenced for a study of blood T cell repertoires in COVID-19. Seattle patient enrollment occurred during active infection, with longitudinal follow-up thereafter. Trimming cost V 8 bases and J 8 bases, with 7 bases left between them. Per germline, CDR1 SNHLY and CDR2 FYNNEI. The CDR3 runs to 10 residues. The method was immunoSEQ multiplex PCR; TCRdb's version includes in-frame clones alone and lacks a portion of them. The data contain 150,000 to 200,000 clones, around 83% of them singletons. The receptor comes from an older woman with COVID-19, enrolled during active disease. The sample was peripheral blood. This rearrangement joins TRBV2 to TRBJ1-3; no reliable D call. CDR3 residues: CASRRYTIYF. The CDR3 coding sequence is TGTGCCAGCCGGAGGTACACCATATATTTT.